This T cell receptor (beta chain) was obtained from a study of patients and donors after allogeneic stem cell transplantation. TCRdb re-analysed the RT-PCR reads in MiXCR, keeping a single row per CDR3 protein. The sample carries 150,000 to 200,000 distinct CDR3 sequences, nearly 25% recorded once. The TCR originated in a human donor who was either an allogeneic HSCT recipient or a stem cell or donor lymphocyte infusion donor (not recorded which). It is not recorded whose cells these are; they may come from a transplant donor. Sequenced sample: blood, either unsorted or a sorted T cell fraction (not recorded which).

The CDR3 sequence: CSARRLAGDRGEQYF. As DNA, the CDR3 is TGCAGTGCTAGGAGGCTAGCGGGAGATAGGGGCGAGCAGTACTTC. The V call is TRBV20-1, the J call TRBJ2-7, with TRBD2 matching over 10 bases. J gave up 6 bases and V 3 bases, and 11 bases lay outside the gene matches. This CDR3 has 15 amino acids. Germline V gene data show CDR1 as DFQATT and CDR2 as SNEGSKA (reference sequence).